This TCR beta chain was sequenced for a study of Ad26.COV2.S vaccination and SARS-CoV-2 variants (dated by TCRdb to the early 2020s). Looking at the study overall: The specificity and breadth of SARS-CoV-2-reactive T cell receptors after Ad26.COV2.S vaccination were assessed by TCRbeta repertoire sequencing. The TCR-sequenced set comprised approximately 32 samples: about 19 Ad26.COV2.S vaccine recipients, 5 placebo recipients and 8 SARS-CoV-2 convalescent individuals.

About this clone: Its antigen is currently not known. The sample holds no much larger clone one base away, and base qualities are not on file.

Based on the germline V gene, the CDR1 and CDR2 sequences are SNHLY and FYNNEI. Deletion took 9 bases off V and 7 bases off J, with a span of 28 bases between the germline ends. The CDR3 sequence holds 17 residues, the cysteine and phenylalanine included. The read is trimmed to its CDR3 DNA, 51 bases read in frame from base 1. The time point label, read with the paper, signifies: individuals recovered from natural SARS-CoV-2 infection. Broad study findings and their caveats: After vaccination, substantial breadth of spike-specific CD8+ and CD4+ T cell responses was reported. Spike-specific TCR breadth was higher in Ad26.COV2.S recipients than in placebo recipients (P = 0.0014). Vaccine and placebo recipients had similar non-spike TCR breadth, a finding consistent with the vaccine containing only spike. According to the authors, total T cell responses may have been underestimated by the TCR breadth and depth analyses.

The immunoSEQ Assay was the method used to sequence TCRbeta CDR3 regions. After extraction, genomic DNA underwent amplification by bias-controlled multiplex PCR, followed by high-throughput sequencing. From the authors' description of their analysis: Collapsing and filtering of sequences were performed to quantify the absolute abundance of each unique TCRbeta CDR3 region. T cell fraction was estimated by normalizing TCRbeta template counts to usable DNA, which was measured by amplifying reference genes present in all nucleated cells. Repertoire TCRs were annotated as SARS-CoV-2-specific when V gene, CDR3 amino acid sequence and J gene were exactly matched to a known reactive TCR set. The reference SARS-CoV-2 TCR set was derived from MIRA and filtered for enrichment in COVID-19-positive ImmuneCODE repertoires, a step that removed public or cross-reactive TCRs. Using the MIRA antigens, annotated TCRs were further analysed by specific ORF or by position within an ORF. Breadth was defined as annotated unique rearrangements over total unique productive rearrangements; depth was the summed frequency of those rearrangements. Group comparisons of TCR breadth used two-sided Wilcoxon rank-sum tests. In its TCRdb copy, this immuneACCESS table keeps in-frame sequences only and misses some clones. Where compared with another copy, unresolved V genes explain less than half of these, and the others have no known cause. The V and J calls and the clone size are those of that table, but D and trimming were determined from the DNA. Across this sample there are 150,000 to 200,000 clones, with around 90% seen only once. The top ten clonotypes cover under 7.5% of the sample.

The rearranged segments are TRBV2 and TRBJ2-1; confidence is insufficient to name the D gene. The sequencing used peripheral blood, collected after recovery from COVID-19. The sequence was collected from a human donor who had recovered from COVID-19. The DNA sequence reads TGTGCCAGTGGGCCAGGCGGCGTGGATATACTAAGGAATGAGCAGTTCTTC. This is translated as CASGPGGVDILRNEQFF.